This is a list of T cell receptor beta chains from one sample in a study of control samples from healthy donors and cancer patients. Repertoires were generated with immunoSEQ multiplex PCR, while TCRdb's copy carries only in-frame clones and drops some. The table includes under 150,000 clones, over 85% detected once. The sample was PBMCs. The receptors were gathered from a middle-aged man with head and neck cancer. The CDR3 runs from the conserved cysteine through the conserved F or W. D genes are given only for firm matches. Only part of the rows carry a size: once, few, many, or a class if the clone is expanded.

V	J	D	size	DNA	CDR3
TRBV5-6	TRBJ1-3	-	-	TGTGCCAGCAGCTGGGGAATTACCGAAAACACCATATATTTT	CASSWGITENTIYF
TRBV2	TRBJ2-7	TRBD2	-	TGTGCCAGCAAGAAGTCTAGCGGGGCCTACGAGCAGTACTTC	CASKKSSGAYEQYF
TRBV5-4	TRBJ2-7	TRBD1	-	TGTGCCAGCAGCAGCCGGGACAGGGGAGGGTACGAGCAGTACTTC	CASSSRDRGGYEQYF
TRBV7-2	TRBJ2-3	TRBD2	-	TGTGCCAGCAGCTTCTCACTAGCGGGAGGGCAGTTAACAGATACGCAGTATTTT	CASSFSLAGGQLTDTQYF
TRBV6-5	TRBJ2-1	-	-	TGTGCCAGCAGGCCAGGGAGCTCCTACAATGAGCAGTTCTTC	CASRPGSSYNEQFF
TRBV30	TRBJ1-1	-	-	TGTGCCTGGAACATTCCAGGGAGGGATGAAGCTTTCTTT	CAWNIPGRDEAFF
TRBV12-3/TRBV12-4	TRBJ2-6	-	-	TGTGCCAGCACCCTCTCTGGGGCCAACGTCCTGACTTTC	CASTLSGANVLTF
TRBV6-6	TRBJ1-1	TRBD1	-	TGTGCCAGCAGTCCCTCGGGGACAGGGAACACTGAAGCTTTCTTT	CASSPSGTGNTEAFF
TRBV5-1	TRBJ2-1	TRBD1	once	TGCGCCAGCAGCACAGGACAGGTGGACAATGAGCAGTTCTTC	CASSTGQVDNEQFF
TRBV7-6	TRBJ1-1	-	-	TGTGCCAGCAGCCCTATGACAGGATCGAACACTGAAGCTTTCTTT	CASSPMTGSNTEAFF
TRBV12-3/TRBV12-4	TRBJ2-2	-	-	TGTGCCAGCAGTTTAGGGGGGCACGGGGAGCTGTTTTTT	CASSLGGHGELFF
TRBV19	TRBJ2-1	-	-	TGTGCCAGTAGTAAATGGGGACCCTATGAGCAGTTCTTC	CASSKWGPYEQFF
TRBV5-1	TRBJ1-4	-	-	TGCGCCAGCAGCTTTATGGGCCGAGGTGAAAAACTGTTTTTT	CASSFMGRGEKLFF
TRBV27	TRBJ1-4	-	-	TGTGCCAGCAGTTTAGGGCAGGGGTATAGAGAAAAACTGTTTTTT	CASSLGQGYREKLFF
TRBV30	TRBJ1-5	TRBD1	-	TGTGCCTGGCAGGGACAGGGGAATCAGCCCCAGCATTTT	CAWQGQGNQPQHF
TRBV5-6	TRBJ1-3	-	-	TGTGCCAGCAGCTTGTTCGCGGCTGGAAACACCATATATTTT	CASSLFAAGNTIYF
TRBV19	TRBJ2-7	TRBD2	-	TGTGCCAGTAGTATACTAGCGGGAGGGCCTCGGGAGCAGTACTTC	CASSILAGGPREQYF
TRBV30	TRBJ1-5	TRBD1	-	TGTGCCTGGACCTCGACAGGGAGCAATCAGCCCCAGCATTTT	CAWTSTGSNQPQHF
TRBV5-1	TRBJ1-1	-	-	TGCGCCAGCAGCTTGCCAGGAGGGTACACTGAAGCTTTCTTT	CASSLPGGYTEAFF
TRBV5-1	TRBJ1-6	TRBD1	-	TGCGCCAGCAGCTTTCAGACAGGGCCGTCTTCACCCCTCCACTTT	CASSFQTGPSSPLHF
TRBV15	TRBJ1-5	TRBD1	-	TGTGCCACCAGCAGGGCCGGGACAGGGGTAGATCAGCCCCAGCATTTT	CATSRAGTGVDQPQHF
TRBV10-1	TRBJ1-1	-	-	TGCGCCAGCAGTGAGTCGGTGACAGAGAACACTGAAGCTTTCTTT	CASSESVTENTEAFF
TRBV7-9	TRBJ2-3	-	-	TGTGCCAGCAGCCAGGGGCGACCGACAACCTTAGATACGCAGTATTTT	CASSQGRPTTLDTQYF
TRBV28	TRBJ2-7	TRBD2	-	TGTGCCAGCAGTTGGACTAGCGGGTCGGCGGCTACTCTCTACGAGCAGTACTTC	CASSWTSGSAATLYEQYF
TRBV4-1	TRBJ2-3	TRBD2	-	TGCGCCAGCAGCCAAGATCTGGTAGCGGGGTCAACAGATACGCAGTATTTT	CASSQDLVAGSTDTQYF
TRBV7-9	TRBJ2-1	-	-	TGTGCCAGCAGCTTCGGACAGAACTCCTACAATGAGCAGTTCTTC	CASSFGQNSYNEQFF
TRBV19	TRBJ2-2	TRBD2	-	TGTGCCAGTAGTATAGCGTCCCGGGGGGTCGGGGAGCTGTTTTTT	CASSIASRGVGELFF
TRBV6-5	TRBJ1-1	TRBD1	-	TGTGCCAGCAGTCTTCCGATTAGGGGGCCCACTGAAGCTTTCTTT	CASSLPIRGPTEAFF
TRBV7-6	TRBJ1-3	-	-	TGTGCCAGCAGCACCCAACCTGGAAACACCATATATTTT	CASSTQPGNTIYF
TRBV4-2	TRBJ2-3	-	-	TGTGCCAGCAGCCAAGATCAGGCAGATACGCAGTATTTT	CASSQDQADTQYF
TRBV10-1	TRBJ2-7	-	-	TGCGCCAGCAGTGCCGGGTTCTACGAGCAGTACTTC	CASSAGFYEQYF
TRBV7-2	TRBJ1-6	-	-	TGTGCCAGCAGCTACAGGTTAGGCGTACCCCTCCACTTT	CASSYRLGVPLHF
TRBV4-1	TRBJ2-1	TRBD1	-	TGCGCCAGCAGCCCCAAAGATGACAGGGTCCATGAGCAGTTCTTC	CASSPKDDRVHEQFF
TRBV6-1	TRBJ1-2	-	-	TGTGCCAGCAGTGAGGTCCCAAACTATGGCTACACCTTC	CASSEVPNYGYTF
TRBV7-9	TRBJ2-3	TRBD1	-	TGTGCCAGCAGCTGGGGACAGGGACCAGATACGCAGTATTTT	CASSWGQGPDTQYF
TRBV21-1	TRBJ2-5	-	-	TGTGCCAGCAGCCCCAGGGACCCTAAAGAGACCCAGTACTTC	CASSPRDPKETQYF
TRBV28	TRBJ2-7	-	-	TGTGCCAGCAGTTTATCCTGGGGGACAAACTACGAGCAGTACTTC	CASSLSWGTNYEQYF
TRBV6-1	TRBJ2-3	-	-	TGTGCCAGCAGTGAAGTACAGGGAGCTGGCACAGATACGCAGTATTTT	CASSEVQGAGTDTQYF
TRBV10-2	TRBJ1-4	TRBD1	few	TGCGCCAGCAGGTCGACAGGGGAGGGTGAAAAACTGTTTTTT	CASRSTGEGEKLFF
TRBV19	TRBJ2-2	-	-	TGTGCCAGTAGTATACGGCTAGCTCACACCGGGGAGCTGTTTTTT	CASSIRLAHTGELFF
TRBV5-4	TRBJ2-3	TRBD2	once	TGTGCCAGCAGCCCCTCCGGGACTAGCGGGAGCACAGATACGCAGTATTTT	CASSPSGTSGSTDTQYF
TRBV2	TRBJ2-2	TRBD2	-	TGTGCCAGCAGTCCTAGCGGGGGGGCCGGAACCGGGGAGCTGTTTTTT	CASSPSGGAGTGELFF
TRBV18	TRBJ1-2	TRBD1	-	TGTGCCAGCTCACCACCGAATGACAGGGGGCGCGACTATGGCTACACCTTC	CASSPPNDRGRDYGYTF
TRBV28	TRBJ2-1	TRBD2	-	TGTGCCAGCAGCACCCCGGGACTAGGAAAGGATGAGCAGTTCTTC	CASSTPGLGKDEQFF
TRBV27	TRBJ2-2	TRBD2	-	TGTGCCAGCAGTGTGGGGGGGGTGTACACCGGGGAGCTGTTTTTT	CASSVGGVYTGELFF
TRBV7-2	TRBJ1-2	-	-	TGTGCCAGCAGCTTTCAGGGGAGTCCCTATGGCTACACCTTC	CASSFQGSPYGYTF